This entry concerns a single T cell receptor beta chain. The sample comes from a study of human T cells and chemical hapten exposure. Germline assignment: CDR1 SGHRS and CDR2 YFSETQ. This CDR3 is 20 amino acids long. The junction had 15 bases not matched to a gene; V was cut back by 4 bases and J by 0 bases. Time point reported: patch test 3, about 24 weeks after DPC sensitization. Specified treatment: therapeutic diphenylcyclopropenone sensitization with weekly scalp DPC. MiXCR was run by TCRdb on the RACE reads, yielding one entry per CDR3 protein. This sample has approximately 90,000 distinct CDR3 sequences, with around 25% found just once.

This chain links TRBV5-1 with TRBJ2-3; 12 bases are a match to TRBD2. Sequenced here: whole blood, sampled in connection with sensitization to the hapten diphenylcyclopropenone (DPC). The receptor comes from a man aged 35 to 55 with alopecia areata. Some clones in this sample may be carry-over from other donors' samples. The CDR3 DNA is TGCGCCAGCAGCCTCCTTCCGGCTAGCGGGAGGGCCGGGAGCACAGATACGCAGTATTTT. This translates into CASSLLPASGRAGSTDTQYF.